The clone carrying this TCR beta chain was detected only once. Antigen unknown. Germline V gene sequence: CDR1 MDHEN, CDR2 SYDVKM. V lost 2 bases to trimming and J lost 3 bases, with 1 base between them. The CDR3 is 12 residues long. Using immunoSEQ multiplex PCR, the repertoire was profiled, and TCRdb retains in-frame clones only, with some absent. Counted here are 15,000 to 20,000 clones, over 80% occurring once; the ten biggest clones make up less than 2.5%. This sample is part of a study of neoadjuvant nivolumab and ipilimumab in lung cancer. Study-wide results and limits: Compared with tumor-adjacent uninvolved lung, resected tumors showed greater richness and clonality. TCR receptors were sequenced in few samples. Resected-tumor TCR richness correlated positively with pretherapy blood richness.

The source of this sequence is an adult with non-small cell lung cancer. V is TRBV28 and J is TRBJ2-2, with D hard to call. The source material was peripheral blood, sampled before neoadjuvant nivolumab, alone or with ipilimumab. CDR3 in amino acids: CASSLDTGELFF. CDR3 in DNA: TGTGCCAGCAGTTTAGACACCGGGGAGCTGTTTTTT.